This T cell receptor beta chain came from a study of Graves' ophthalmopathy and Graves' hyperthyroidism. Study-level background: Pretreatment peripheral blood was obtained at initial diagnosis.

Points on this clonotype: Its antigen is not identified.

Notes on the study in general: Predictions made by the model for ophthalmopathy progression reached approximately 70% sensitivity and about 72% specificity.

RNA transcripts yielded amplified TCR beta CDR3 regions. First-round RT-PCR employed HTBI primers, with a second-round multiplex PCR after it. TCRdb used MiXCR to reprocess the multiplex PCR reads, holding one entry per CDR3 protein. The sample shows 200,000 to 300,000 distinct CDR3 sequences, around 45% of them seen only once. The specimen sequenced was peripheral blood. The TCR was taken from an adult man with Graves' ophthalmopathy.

The CDR3 spells CAIGPGLAGANVLTF. DNA for the CDR3: TGTGCCATCGGCCCTGGCTTGGCTGGGGCCAACGTCCTGACTTTC. This chain uses TRBV7-9 with TRBJ2-6; no clear D. V lost 10 bases and J 2 bases, leaving 15 bases between the germline ends. The CDR3 is 15 amino acids. CDR1 is SEHNR and CDR2 is FQNEAQ in the germline V gene (reference sequence).